Here is one TCR beta chain with its context. Its antigen remains unknown. This specimen comes from a study of T cell clones after liver transplantation. Overall study: Three of eight recipients were HCV-positive; others had non-autoimmune, non-viral indications. Study conclusions and caveats: Graft donor-reactive T cells may have migrated into the graft rather than being deleted. In most of the 8 subjects, circulating graft-donor-reactive CD4 TCRbeta sequences fell significantly after transplant.

The CDR3 is 13 amino acids. Germline V gene data show CDR1 as WSHSY and CDR2 as SAAADI. The ends were cut back, 7 bases at V and 1 base at J, with 10 bases in the middle. Generated by immunoSEQ multiplex PCR, the TCRdb table keeps only in-frame clones and is missing some. The sample comprises about 75,000 clones, 84% of which are singletons, and over 2% rests with the top ten. The material sequenced was CD4+ T cells from blood, taken roughly 48 months after liver transplant. V is TRBV10-2 and J is TRBJ1-1; D is possibly TRBD1 (5 bases). The TCR comes from a human patient who received a liver transplant. The graft donor may have contributed some T cells. CDR3 in amino acids: CASMGDQNTEAFF. CDR3 coding DNA: TGCGCCAGCATGGGGGACCAGAACACTGAAGCTTTCTTT.